This entry features one T cell receptor beta chain sequence. The data originate from a study of blood T cell repertoires in COVID-19. The study recruited people aged roughly 18 to 95 years across more than 20 US areas. The table came from immunoSEQ multiplex PCR; TCRdb's copy has only in-frame clones and leaves some out. Among roughly 230,000 clones, approximately 81% were seen once, and the ten largest hold 6.6%. The germline V gene encodes CDR1 SGDLS and CDR2 YYNGEE. CDR3 size: 15 residues. The V and J ends lost 2 bases and 2 bases, in that order; junction bases with no gene match: 6. Input material: PBMCs or T cells enriched from blood (not recorded which). The chain employs TRBV9 and TRBJ1-1; 7 bases agree with TRBD1. This receptor was taken from a woman in her fifties or sixties who had been exposed to COVID-19. The CDR3 sequence is CASSVQAGGNTEAFF. The CDR3 DNA sequence: TGTGCCAGCAGCGTCCAAGCAGGGGGAAACACTGAAGCTTTCTTT. Full variable domain (missing parts from reference TRBV9 and TRBJ1-1): DSGVTQTPKHLITATGQRVTLRCSPRSGDLSVYWYQQSLDQGLQFLIQYYNGEERAKGNILERFSAQQFPDLHSELNLSSLELGDSALYFCASSVQAGGNTEAFFGQGTRLTVV.